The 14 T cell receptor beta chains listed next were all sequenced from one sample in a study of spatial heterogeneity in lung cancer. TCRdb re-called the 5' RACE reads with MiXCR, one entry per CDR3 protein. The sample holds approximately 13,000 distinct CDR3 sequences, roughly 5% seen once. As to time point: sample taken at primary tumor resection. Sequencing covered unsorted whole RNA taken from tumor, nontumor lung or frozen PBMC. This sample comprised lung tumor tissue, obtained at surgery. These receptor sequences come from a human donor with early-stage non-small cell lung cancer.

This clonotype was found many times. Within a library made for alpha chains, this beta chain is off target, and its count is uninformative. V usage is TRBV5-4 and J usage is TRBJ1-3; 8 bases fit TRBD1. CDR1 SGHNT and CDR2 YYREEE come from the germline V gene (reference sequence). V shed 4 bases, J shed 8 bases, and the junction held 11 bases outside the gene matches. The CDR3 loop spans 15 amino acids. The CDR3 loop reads CASSDSSGGADTIYF. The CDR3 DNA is TGTGCCAGCAGCGACAGTTCAGGGGGCGCGGACACCATATATTTT.

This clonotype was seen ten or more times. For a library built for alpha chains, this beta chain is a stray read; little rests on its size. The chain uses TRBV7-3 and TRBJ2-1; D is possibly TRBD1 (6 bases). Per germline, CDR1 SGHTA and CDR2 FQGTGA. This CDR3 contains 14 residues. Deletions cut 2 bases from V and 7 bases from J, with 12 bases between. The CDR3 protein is CASSLGPQGNEQFF. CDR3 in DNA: TGTGCCAGCAGCTTAGGACCCCAGGGGAATGAGCAGTTCTTC.

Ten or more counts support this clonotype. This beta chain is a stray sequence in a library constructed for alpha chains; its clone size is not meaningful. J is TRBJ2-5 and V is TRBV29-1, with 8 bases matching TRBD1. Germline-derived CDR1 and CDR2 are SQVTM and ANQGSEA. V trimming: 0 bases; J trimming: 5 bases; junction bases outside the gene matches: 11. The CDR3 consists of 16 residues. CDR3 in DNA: TGCAGCGTTGAAGACCCTCAGACAGGGGTTTTGGAGACCCAGTACTTC. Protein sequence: CSVEDPQTGVLETQYF.

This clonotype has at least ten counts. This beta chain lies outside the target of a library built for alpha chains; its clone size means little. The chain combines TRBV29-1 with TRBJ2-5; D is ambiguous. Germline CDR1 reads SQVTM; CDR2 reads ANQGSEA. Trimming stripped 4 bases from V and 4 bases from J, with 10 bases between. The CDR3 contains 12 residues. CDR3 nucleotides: TGCAGCGTTGTTCGAAGTGGAGAGACCCAGTACTTC. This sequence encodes CSVVRSGETQYF.

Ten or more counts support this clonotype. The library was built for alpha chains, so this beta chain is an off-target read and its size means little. The CDR3 DNA is TGTGCCAGCAGCCTTGAGAACCTCTTCGAGCAGTACTTC. Protein sequence: CASSLENLFEQYF. The J gene is TRBJ2-7, the V gene TRBV5-4, with no clear D. This CDR3 region has 13 residues. With 4 bases removed from V and 6 bases from J, the gap between germline ends came to 14 bases. Germline CDR1 SGHNT, CDR2 YYREEE (reference sequence).

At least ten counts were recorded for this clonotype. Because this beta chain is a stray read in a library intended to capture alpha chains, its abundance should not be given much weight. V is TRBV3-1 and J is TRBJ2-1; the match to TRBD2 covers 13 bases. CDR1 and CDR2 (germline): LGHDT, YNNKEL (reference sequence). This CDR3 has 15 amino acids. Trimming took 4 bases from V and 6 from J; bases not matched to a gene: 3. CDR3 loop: CASSRTSGRANEQFF. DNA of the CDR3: TGTGCCAGCAGCCGCACTAGCGGGAGGGCCAATGAGCAGTTCTTC.

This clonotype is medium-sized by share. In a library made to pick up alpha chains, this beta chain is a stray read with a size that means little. The DNA of the CDR3 is TGCAGTGCTAGAGGCAGTAGCGGGAGAGGGAGGCATGAGCAGTTCTTC. Its protein product is CSARGSSGRGRHEQFF. V gene TRBV20-1 combines with J gene TRBJ2-1, with 9 bases lining up with TRBD2. Germline lookup yields CDR1 DFQATT and CDR2 SNEGSKA (reference sequence). The length of the CDR3 is 16 residues. V lost 1 base, J lost 8 bases, and 12 bases stayed unmatched.

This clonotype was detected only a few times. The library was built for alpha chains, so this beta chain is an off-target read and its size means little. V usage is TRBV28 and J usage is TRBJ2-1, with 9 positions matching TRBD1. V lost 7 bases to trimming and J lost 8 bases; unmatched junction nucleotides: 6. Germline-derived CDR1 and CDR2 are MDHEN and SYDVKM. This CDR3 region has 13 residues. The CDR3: CASTGTGRDEQFF. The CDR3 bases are TGTGCCAGCACCGGGACAGGGAGGGATGAGCAGTTCTTC.

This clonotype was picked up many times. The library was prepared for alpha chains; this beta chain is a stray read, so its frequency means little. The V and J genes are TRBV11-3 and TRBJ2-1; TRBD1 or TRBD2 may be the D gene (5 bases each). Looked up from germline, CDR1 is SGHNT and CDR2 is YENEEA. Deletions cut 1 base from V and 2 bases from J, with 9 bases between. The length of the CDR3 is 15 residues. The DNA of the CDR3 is TGTGCCAGCAGCTTAGGGGGGAGTCCCTACAATGAGCAGTTCTTC. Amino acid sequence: CASSLGGSPYNEQFF.

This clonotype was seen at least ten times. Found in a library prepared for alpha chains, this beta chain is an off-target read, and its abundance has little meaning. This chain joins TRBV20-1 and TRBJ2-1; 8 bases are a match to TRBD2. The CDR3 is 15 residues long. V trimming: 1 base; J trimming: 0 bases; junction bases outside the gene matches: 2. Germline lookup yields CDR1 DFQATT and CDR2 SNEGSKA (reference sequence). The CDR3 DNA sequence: TGCAGTGCTAGAGTTAGCGGGGACTCCTACAATGAGCAGTTCTTC. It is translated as CSARVSGDSYNEQFF.

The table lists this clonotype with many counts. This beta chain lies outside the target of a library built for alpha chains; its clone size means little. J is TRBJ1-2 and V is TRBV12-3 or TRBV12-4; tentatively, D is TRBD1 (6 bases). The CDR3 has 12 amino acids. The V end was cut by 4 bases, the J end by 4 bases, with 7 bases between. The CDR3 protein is CASSSQGYGYTF. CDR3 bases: TGTGCCAGCAGTTCACAGGGCTATGGCTACACCTTC.

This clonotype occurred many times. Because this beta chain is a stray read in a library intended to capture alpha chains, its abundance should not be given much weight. The chain's CDR3 is CASSWGTAANEQFF. The CDR3 coding sequence is TGTGCCAGCAGCTGGGGGACAGCTGCCAATGAGCAGTTCTTC. The rearrangement links TRBV11-3 to TRBJ2-1, with 7 bases fitting TRBD1. This CDR3 is built from 14 residues. Germline CDR1 is SGHNT and CDR2 is YENEEA. J gave up 6 bases and V 4 bases, and 6 bases lay outside the gene matches. Drawing the rest from reference TRBV11-3 and TRBJ2-1, the complete variable domain is EAGVVQSPRYKIIEKKQPVAFWCNPISGHNTLYWYLQNLGQGPELLIRYENEEAVDDSQLPKDRFSAERLKGVDSTLKIQPAELGDSAVYLCASSWGTAANEQFFGPGTRLTVL.

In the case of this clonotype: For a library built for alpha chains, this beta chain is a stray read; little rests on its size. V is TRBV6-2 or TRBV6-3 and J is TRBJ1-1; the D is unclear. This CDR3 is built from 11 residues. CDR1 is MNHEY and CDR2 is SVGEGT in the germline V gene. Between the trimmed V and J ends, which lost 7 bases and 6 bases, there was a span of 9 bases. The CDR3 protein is CASMTTSEAFF. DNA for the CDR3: TGTGCCAGCATGACCACTTCTGAAGCTTTCTTT.

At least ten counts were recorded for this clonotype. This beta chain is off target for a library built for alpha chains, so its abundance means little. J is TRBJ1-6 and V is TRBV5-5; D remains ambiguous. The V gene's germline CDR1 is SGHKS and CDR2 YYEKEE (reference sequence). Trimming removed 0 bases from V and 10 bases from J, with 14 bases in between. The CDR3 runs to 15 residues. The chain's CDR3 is CASSLDGPPGSPLHF. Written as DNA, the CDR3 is TGTGCCAGCAGCTTGGACGGCCCCCCGGGGTCACCCCTCCACTTT.